The 10 T cell receptor beta chains given below trace back to one sample, sequenced in a study of cytomegalovirus exposure and HLA in healthy donors. PCR amplification relied on 60 Vbeta primers (plus 13 Jbeta primers). Assay: immunoSEQ multiplex PCR; the TCRdb copy retains only in-frame clones and omits some. The sample records approximately 50,000 clones, roughly 75% being singletons. Sequencing was performed on PBMCs. The receptor set was obtained from a man in his thirties or forties in good health and CMV-seropositive.

This clone was seen more than once but under ten times. CDR3 region: CASSHPAINSPLHF. In nucleotides, the CDR3 is TGTGCCAGCAGCCACCCCGCTATTAATTCACCCCTCCACTTT. The chain combines TRBV6-5 with TRBJ1-6; D is unclear. The germline V gene encodes CDR1 MNHEY and CDR2 SVGAGI. This CDR3 is built from 14 residues. V lost 6 bases, J lost 6 bases, and 12 bases lay in between.

The chain has TRBV9 and TRBJ2-7; possibly TRBD2 for D (7 bases). CDR1 SGDLS and CDR2 YYNGEE come from the germline V gene. CDR3 length: 16 amino acids. Trimming took off 0 bases at V and 5 bases at J, with 18 bases between the two ends. CDR3 in amino acids: CASSVAVGGRSDEQYF. CDR3 sequence (DNA): TGTGCCAGCAGCGTAGCGGTGGGGGGGCGCTCGGACGAGCAGTACTTC.

On this clone itself: At one of its ends the junction is not consistent with the germline gene, which may arise from a read error. The same CDR3 arises from other DNA sequences in this sample as well. This chain links TRBV25-1 with TRBJ1-4; TRBD1 is a possible D gene (6 bases). The germline CDR1 and CDR2 sequences are MGHDK and SYGVNS. CDR3 length: 15 residues. The CDR3 nucleotides read TGTGCCAGCAGTGCGGGGGGCAGGGATTATGAAAAGCTGTTTTTT. Translated, it gives CASSAGGRDYEKLFF. Filled out from reference TRBV25-1 and TRBJ1-4, the complete variable domain reads EADIYQTPRYLVIGTGKKITLECSQTMGHDKMYWYQQDPGMELHLIHYSYGVNSTEKGDLSSESTVSRIRTEHFPLTLESARPSHTSQYLCASSAGGRDYEKLFFGSGTQLSVL.

This chain uses TRBV7-2 with TRBJ2-2, with a possible D match to TRBD1 (6 bases). Germline CDR1 is SGHTA and CDR2 is FQGNSA. There are 15 residues in the CDR3. With 3 bases removed from V and 1 base from J, the gap between germline ends came to 9 bases. This chain's CDR3 is CASSLQQGNTGELFF. CDR3 nucleotides: TGTGCCAGCAGCTTGCAACAGGGGAACACCGGGGAGCTGTTTTTT. Full variable domain (outside the CDR3, taken from reference TRBV7-2 and TRBJ2-2): GAGVSQSPSNKVTEKGKDVELRCDPISGHTALYWYRQSLGQGLEFLIYFQGNSAPDKSGLPSDRFSAERTGGSVSTLTIQRTQQEDSAVYLCASSLQQGNTGELFFGEGSRLTVL.

The V and J genes are TRBV6-5 and TRBJ1-2, with D possibly being TRBD1 (5 bases). CDR1 and CDR2 (germline): MNHEY, SVGAGI. The germline V and J ends were trimmed by 7 bases and 1 base, with 7 bases remaining between them. This CDR3 is 12 amino acids long. The CDR3 DNA reads TGTGCCAGCAAGACAGTTAACTATGGCTACACCTTC. As protein: CASKTVNYGYTF.

The V call is TRBV4-1, the J call TRBJ2-1, with TRBD1 matching over 7 bases. Per germline, CDR1 MGHRA and CDR2 YSYEKL. The junction had 13 bases not matched to a gene; V was cut back by 2 bases and J by 3 bases. The CDR3 sequence is 18 residues long. CDR3 sequence reads: CASSQHSGTDKDYNEQFF. The DNA of the CDR3 is TGCGCCAGCAGCCAACACTCCGGGACAGATAAGGACTACAATGAGCAGTTCTTC.

There are a few counts of this clone. This rearrangement joins TRBV6-6 to TRBJ1-6; 7 bases map to TRBD1. Germline values: CDR1 MNHNY, CDR2 SVGAGI (reference sequence). The CDR3 has 14 residues. Trimming took 5 bases from V and 9 from J; bases not matched to a gene: 7. CDR3 loop: CASSQTGTSSPLHF. In nucleotides, the CDR3 is TGTGCCAGCAGTCAGACAGGGACGAGTTCACCCCTCCACTTT.

This clone came up once. The rearrangement uses TRBV28 and TRBJ2-7; D unclear. There are 12 residues in the CDR3. Trimming stripped 6 bases from V and 3 bases from J, with 9 bases between. Looked up from germline, CDR1 is MDHEN and CDR2 is SYDVKM. The CDR3 sequence is CASRHSSYEQYF. The CDR3 nucleotides read TGTGCCAGCAGGCATTCTAGCTACGAGCAGTACTTC.

For the CDR3, the DNA is TGCGCCAGCAGCCAAGGGCCAATCCAAGAGACCCAGTACTTC. Its protein is CASSQGPIQETQYF. This chain uses TRBV4-1 with TRBJ2-5; D is ambiguous. The CDR3 is made up of 14 amino acids. Germline V gene data show CDR1 as MGHRA and CDR2 as YSYEKL. Trimming took off 1 base at V and 1 base at J, with 7 bases between the two ends.

This clone was recorded once. The V gene is TRBV4-1, the J gene TRBJ1-5, with no clear D. CDR3 length: 15 amino acids. Looked up from germline, CDR1 is MGHRA and CDR2 is YSYEKL. V lost 0 bases, J lost 3 bases, and 9 bases lay in between. CDR3 region: CASSQESQINQPQHF. The CDR3 DNA sequence: TGCGCCAGCAGCCAAGAGTCCCAGATCAATCAGCCCCAGCATTTT.